One and the same sample provided the 2 T cell receptor beta chains below, sequenced in a study of blood T cell repertoires in COVID-19. Assay used: immunoSEQ multiplex PCR; TCRdb lists only in-frame clones, some missing. The profile shows roughly 280,000 clones, approximately 90% of them singletons. Sequencing was carried out using PBMCs or T cells enriched from blood (not recorded which). Receptors originate from a woman under 40 with acute COVID-19.

The chain links TRBV3-1 (or the pseudogene TRBV3-2) to TRBJ2-1; 7 bases fit TRBD1. Per the germline V gene, CDR1 is LGHDT and CDR2 is YNNKEL (reference sequence). The ends lost 4 bases at V and 0 bases at J; junction bases unmatched: 9. CDR3 length: 17 residues. The CDR3 region is CASSRKGDSVSYNEQFF. The CDR3 DNA is TGTGCCAGCAGCCGGAAAGGGGACAGTGTCTCCTACAATGAGCAGTTCTTC.

The V and J genes are TRBV19 and TRBJ2-3; TRBD1 matches 8 bases. Looked up from germline, CDR1 is LNHDA and CDR2 is SQIVND (reference sequence). CDR3 length: 14 residues. Trimming cost V 2 bases and J 2 bases; bases outside gene matches: 0. CDR3 coding DNA: TGTGCCAGTAGTATACAGGGGGCCACAGATACGCAGTATTTT. This gives the protein CASSIQGATDTQYF.